One T cell receptor beta chain is described in this entry. TCRdb's table, derived via immunoSEQ multiplex PCR, lists solely in-frame clones and lacks some. The table shows almost 250,000 clones, with around 89% occurring only once. This sample was taken from a study of blood T cell repertoires in COVID-19. Per the germline V gene, CDR1 is LNHDA and CDR2 is SQIVND (reference sequence). Deletions cut 0 bases from V and 2 bases from J, with 7 bases between. The CDR3 contains 14 residues. The age range of participants was about 18 to 100 years, with residence in about two dozen US areas. Two negative PCRs, clearance, or symptom resolution characterized the recovered Cohort 3 donors.

The TCR comes from a young woman who had recovered from COVID-19. The sequencing input was PBMCs or T cells enriched from blood (not recorded which). The chain uses TRBV19 and TRBJ1-2; D is uncertain. CDR3 sequence (DNA): TGTGCCAGTAGTATAGAAGCGAGAAACTATGGCTACACCTTC. It specifies CASSIEARNYGYTF.